This T cell receptor beta chain came from a study of T cell changes during pregnancy in multiple sclerosis. TCRdb's copy holds only in-frame clones and misses some; the assay was immunoSEQ multiplex PCR. The profile covers 40,000 to 45,000 clones, with 80% to 95% appearing a single time and roughly 0.72% taken by the ten largest. This CDR3 comprises 13 residues. Trimming shortened V by 8 bases and J by 0 bases, and 9 bases separated the two germline ends. CDR1 and CDR2 from the germline V gene are SGHTA and FQGTGA. V is TRBV7-3 and J is TRBJ2-3, with D perhaps matching TRBD2 (6 bases). The sequence was obtained from a female donor with multiple sclerosis, enrolled in a pregnancy study. This specimen was CD4+ T cells from peripheral blood mononuclear cells, taken before pregnancy. The CDR3 DNA reads TGTGCCAGCTCGGGGACTAGCACAGATACGCAGTATTTT. Its translation: CASSGTSTDTQYF.